The T cell receptor (beta chain) under discussion was sequenced for a study of early T cells in non-severe SARS-CoV-2 infection. Overall study findings and caveats: VDJdb matching favored anti-spike CD8 responses, missing private and CD4 specificities.

Individual cDNA molecules received unique molecular identifiers. TCRdb fed the 5' RACE reads into MiXCR, producing one record per CDR3 protein. The data contain 50,000 to 65,000 distinct CDR3 sequences, roughly an eighth of them singletons. Only a few counts were recorded for this clonotype. Antigen specificity is unknown. CDR1 and CDR2 from the germline V gene are SGHVS and FQNEAQ. The CDR3 covers 13 residues. The V end was cut by 5 bases, the J end by 4 bases, with 8 bases between. The receptor's source is an adult who was a healthcare worker with PCR-confirmed SARS-CoV-2 infection or an uninfected control (not recorded which). The sample was whole blood. V usage is TRBV7-8 and J usage is TRBJ2-2, with D unclear. CDR3 protein: CASSPLGTGELFF. CDR3 in DNA: TGTGCCAGCAGCCCCTTGGGCACCGGGGAGCTGTTTTTT.